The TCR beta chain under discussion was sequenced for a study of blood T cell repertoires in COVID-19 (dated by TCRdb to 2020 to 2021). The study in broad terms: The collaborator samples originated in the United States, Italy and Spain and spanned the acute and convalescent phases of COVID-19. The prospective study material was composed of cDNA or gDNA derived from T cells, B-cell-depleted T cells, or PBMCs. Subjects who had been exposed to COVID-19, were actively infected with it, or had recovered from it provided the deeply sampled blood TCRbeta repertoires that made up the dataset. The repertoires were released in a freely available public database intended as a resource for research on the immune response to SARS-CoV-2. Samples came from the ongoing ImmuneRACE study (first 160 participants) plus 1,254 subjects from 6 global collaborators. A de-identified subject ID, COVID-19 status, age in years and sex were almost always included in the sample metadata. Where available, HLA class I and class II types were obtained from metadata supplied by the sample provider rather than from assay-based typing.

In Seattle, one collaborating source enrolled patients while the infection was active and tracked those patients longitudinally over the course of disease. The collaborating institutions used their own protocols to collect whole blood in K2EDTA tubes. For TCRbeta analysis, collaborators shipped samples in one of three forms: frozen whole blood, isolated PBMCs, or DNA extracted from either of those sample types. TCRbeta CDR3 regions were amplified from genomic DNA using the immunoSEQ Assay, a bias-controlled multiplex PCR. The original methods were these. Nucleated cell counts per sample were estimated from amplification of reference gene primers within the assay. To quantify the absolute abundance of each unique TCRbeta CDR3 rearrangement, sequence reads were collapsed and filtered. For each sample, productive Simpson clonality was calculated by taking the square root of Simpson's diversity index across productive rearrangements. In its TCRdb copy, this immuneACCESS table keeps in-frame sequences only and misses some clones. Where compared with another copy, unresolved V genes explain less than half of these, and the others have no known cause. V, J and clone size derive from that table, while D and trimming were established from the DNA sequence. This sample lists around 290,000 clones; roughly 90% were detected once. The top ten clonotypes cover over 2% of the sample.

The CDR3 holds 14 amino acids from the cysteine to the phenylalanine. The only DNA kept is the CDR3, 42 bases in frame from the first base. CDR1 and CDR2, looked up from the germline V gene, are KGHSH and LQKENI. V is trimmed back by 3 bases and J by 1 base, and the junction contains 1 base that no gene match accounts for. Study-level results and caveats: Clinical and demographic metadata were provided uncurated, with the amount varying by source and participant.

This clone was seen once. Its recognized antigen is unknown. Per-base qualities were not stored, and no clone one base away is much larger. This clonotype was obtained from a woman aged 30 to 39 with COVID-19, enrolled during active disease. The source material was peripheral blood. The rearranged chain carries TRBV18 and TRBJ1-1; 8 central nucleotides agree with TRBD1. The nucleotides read TGTGCCAGCTCACCGGACAGGGCGAACACTGAAGCTTTCTTT. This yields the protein CASSPDRANTEAFF.